The rows below give T cell receptor beta chains drawn from one sample of a study of T cells in narcolepsy. TCRdb's table, derived via immunoSEQ multiplex PCR, lists solely in-frame clones and lacks some. The table has fewer than 30,000 clones, 85% seen once. The specimen sequenced was CD45RA- memory CD4+ T cells from PBMCs. All receptors derive from a human donor with narcolepsy. Both conserved end residues are part of each CDR3. A D gene is named only where the DNA matches it firmly. Clone sizes are given selectively: once, few, many, or a class where the clone is expanded.

>NA|TRBJ2-7|NA|TRBV28
CASSSHRAFREQYF
TGTGCCAGCAGTTCTCACAGGGCCTTTAGGGAGCAGTACTTC
>NA|TRBJ1-2|NA|TRBV7-9
CASSSLRTAGDGYTF
TGTGCCAGCAGCTCACTAAGGACTGCCGGGGATGGCTACACCTTC
>NA|TRBJ2-4|NA|TRBV5-1
CASSLFTGSKNIQYF
TGCGCCAGCAGCTTGTTTACAGGGTCGAAAAACATTCAGTACTTC
>NA|TRBJ2-7|TRBD2|TRBV11-2
CASSLVTSGSFSEQYF
TGTGCCAGCAGCTTAGTCACTAGCGGGAGCTTCTCCGAGCAGTACTTC
>NA|TRBJ2-7|NA|TRBV5-5
CASSPGGGIYEQYF
TGTGCCAGCAGCCCCGGAGGAGGGATCTACGAGCAGTACTTC
>NA|TRBJ2-7|TRBD1|TRBV6-6
CASSHPGQGARDEQYF
TGTGCCAGCAGTCACCCGGGACAGGGGGCGCGAGACGAGCAGTACTTC
>NA|TRBJ2-1|TRBD2|TRBV4-2
CASSQEELAGVNEQFF
TGTGCCAGCAGCCAAGAGGAACTAGCGGGAGTAAATGAGCAGTTCTTC
>NA|TRBJ2-5|TRBD2|TRBV5-1
CASSLAMVASGSTQETQYF
TGCGCCAGCAGCTTGGCAATGGTGGCTAGCGGGAGCACACAAGAGACCCAGTACTTC
>NA|TRBJ2-5|TRBD2|TRBV5-4
CASSWGGSGETQYF
TGTGCCAGCAGCTGGGGGGGGTCGGGAGAGACCCAGTACTTC
>NA|TRBJ2-3|NA|TRBV19
CASIAASTDTQYF
TGTGCCAGTATAGCGGCTAGCACAGATACGCAGTATTTT
>NA|TRBJ2-7|TRBD2|TRBV27
CASSFGHGTSGRSMEQYF
TGTGCCAGCAGTTTTGGCCACGGGACTAGCGGGAGATCAATGGAGCAGTACTTC
>NA|TRBJ2-1|NA|TRBV10-3
CAISAWTDYNEQFF
TGTGCCATCAGTGCTTGGACAGATTACAATGAGCAGTTCTTC
>NA|TRBJ1-1|NA|TRBV15
CATSSGGNRVSEAFF
TGTGCCACCAGCAGCGGGGGGAATCGGGTTAGTGAAGCTTTCTTT
>NA|TRBJ1-5|NA|TRBV19
CASSIDISSSNQPQHF
TGTGCCAGTAGTATAGATATCAGTTCTAGCAATCAGCCCCAGCATTTT
>few|TRBJ1-4|NA|TRBV10-3
CATGEGEKLFF
TGTGCCACGGGGGAGGGTGAAAAACTGTTTTTT
>NA|TRBJ2-7|TRBD2|TRBV6-1
CATQGAGRAGEQYF
TGTGCCACCCAAGGGGCGGGGAGGGCCGGAGAGCAGTACTTC
>NA|TRBJ2-1|TRBD2|TRBV4-1
CASSLFGTSNFNEQFF
TGCGCCAGCAGCCTCTTCGGGACTAGCAATTTCAATGAGCAGTTCTTC
>NA|TRBJ1-4|NA|TRBV18
CASSLRQAEKLFF
TGTGCCAGCTCTCTGAGACAGGCAGAAAAACTGTTTTTT
>NA|TRBJ1-1|NA|TRBV5-4
CASSVPVNTEAFF
TGTGCCAGCAGCGTTCCGGTGAACACTGAAGCTTTCTTT
>NA|TRBJ1-2|TRBD1|TRBV5-1
CASSPDFSTGQLYGYTF
TGCGCCAGCAGCCCTGACTTTTCCACGGGACAGCTCTATGGCTACACCTTC
>NA|TRBJ2-2|TRBD2|TRBV5-1
CASSLLSGSSHTGELFF
TGCGCCAGCAGCTTGCTTAGCGGGAGTTCTCACACCGGGGAGCTGTTTTTT
>NA|TRBJ2-1|TRBD2|TRBV30
CAWSTSGGYNEQFF
TGTGCCTGGAGTACTAGCGGGGGATACAATGAGCAGTTCTTC
>NA|TRBJ2-3|TRBD2|TRBV6-5
CASSSGELTDTQYF
TGTGCCTCCTCTAGCGGGGAACTCACAGATACGCAGTATTTT
>once|TRBJ1-2|TRBD1|TRBV5-6
CASSFVTVSTGGDGYTF
TGTGCCAGCAGCTTTGTAACGGTATCGACAGGGGGCGATGGCTACACCTTC
>NA|TRBJ1-4|NA|TRBV7-8
CASSLDSGREKLFF
TGTGCCAGCAGCTTAGACTCGGGGAGGGAAAAACTGTTTTTT
>once|TRBJ1-4|TRBD1|TRBV19
CASSMLPGGNEKLFF
TGTGCCAGTAGTATGCTTCCAGGGGGTAATGAAAAACTGTTTTTT
>NA|TRBJ2-7|TRBD2|TRBV6-9
CASSYSRREGGEQYF
TGTGCCAGCAGTTATTCGAGGCGGGAGGGTGGCGAGCAGTACTTC
>NA|TRBJ1-2|NA|TRBV14
CASSPGRNYGYTF
TGTGCCAGCAGCCCGGGGAGAAACTACGGCTACACCTTC
>NA|TRBJ2-1|NA|TRBV10-3
CAISVVGGEQFF
TGTGCCATCAGTGTGGTCGGCGGTGAGCAGTTCTTC
>few|TRBJ2-7|NA|TRBV11-3
CASSKEVGDYEQYF
TGTGCCAGCAGCAAAGAGGTGGGAGACTACGAGCAGTACTTC
>NA|TRBJ1-2|TRBD1|TRBV6-1
CASSEQGRGLYGYTF
TGTGCCAGCAGTGAACAGGGCAGGGGGCTCTATGGCTACACCTTC
>few|TRBJ2-2|TRBD2|TRBV7-3
CASSPFGGDTGELFF
TGTGCCAGCAGCCCTTTTGGGGGGGACACCGGGGAGCTGTTTTTT
>NA|TRBJ2-1|TRBD1|TRBV29-1
CSVVGPTGYNEQFF
TGCAGCGTTGTTGGTCCGACAGGGTACAATGAGCAGTTCTTC
>NA|TRBJ1-5|TRBD1|TRBV28
CASRTGGGNQPQHF
TGTGCCAGCAGAACAGGGGGAGGCAATCAGCCCCAGCATTTT
>NA|TRBJ2-1|TRBD2|TRBV28
CASSFSGRNEQFF
TGTGCCAGCAGTTTCTCCGGGAGGAATGAGCAGTTCTTC